A single T cell receptor (beta chain) is shown here with its context. Its target is unknown. The sample belongs to a study of shared clonotypes between healthy human individuals. TCRdb's copy holds only in-frame clones and misses some; the assay was immunoSEQ multiplex PCR. The data hold under 650,000 clones, with about 96% observed a single time. The study's findings and limits: Naive subsets generally had larger estimated richness than memory subsets. It was the non-shared clonotypes that had lower generation probabilities than clonotypes shared by all four donors.

Germline V gene data show CDR1 as SGHRS and CDR2 as YFSETQ. Trimming pared 4 bases from V and 0 bases from J, leaving 13 bases between. This CDR3 region has 15 residues. This clonotype originated in a woman younger than 45 in good health. The sequencing input was naive CD4+ T cells sorted from blood. The subset denotes: CD45RA+ positively selected. This chain links TRBV5-1 with TRBJ1-2, with D possibly matching TRBD1 (6 bases). The chain's CDR3 is CASSLPGGSNYGYTF. The CDR3 region has the DNA TGCGCCAGCAGCCTCCCGGGGGGCTCTAACTATGGCTACACCTTC.